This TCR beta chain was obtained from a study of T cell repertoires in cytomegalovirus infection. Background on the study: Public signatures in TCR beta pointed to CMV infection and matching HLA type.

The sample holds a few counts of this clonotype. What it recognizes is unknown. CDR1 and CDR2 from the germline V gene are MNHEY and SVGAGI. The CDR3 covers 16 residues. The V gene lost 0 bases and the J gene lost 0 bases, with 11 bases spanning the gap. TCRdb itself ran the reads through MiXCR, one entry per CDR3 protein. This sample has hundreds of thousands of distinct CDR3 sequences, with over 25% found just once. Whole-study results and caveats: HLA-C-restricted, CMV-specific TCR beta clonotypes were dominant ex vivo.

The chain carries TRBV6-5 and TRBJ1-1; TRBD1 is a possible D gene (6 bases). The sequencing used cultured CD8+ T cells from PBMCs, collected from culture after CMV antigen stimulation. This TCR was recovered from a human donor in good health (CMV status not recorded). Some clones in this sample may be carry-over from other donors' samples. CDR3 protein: CASSYSGGALNTEAFF. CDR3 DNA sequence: TGTGCCAGCAGTTACTCGGGGGGCGCTTTGAACACTGAAGCTTTCTTT.